This T cell receptor beta chain appears in the sequencing data of a study of cytomegalovirus exposure and HLA in healthy donors. Whole-study findings and limits: Certain sequence variants were highly shared and formed a cluster, and this cluster was likely a sequencing artifact. Later on, an analysis tied around 17,000 TCR beta sequences to HLA alleles at 0.05 false discovery rate.

CDR1 SQVTM and CDR2 ANQGSEA come from the germline V gene. The CDR3 is 13 residues long. Trimming shortened V by 1 base and J by 1 base, and 7 bases separated the two germline ends. About this clone itself: Its matching antigen is unknown. The same CDR3 can be traced to other DNA sequences in this sample.

PCR was performed using 60 Vbeta and 13 Jbeta primers. Some clones are missing from TCRdb's copy, which holds only in-frame ones; the method was immunoSEQ multiplex PCR. The sample includes 55,000 to 70,000 clones, less than 80% of them seen just once. Sequenced sample: PBMCs. The chain has TRBV29-1 and TRBJ1-1; D perhaps matches TRBD1 (5 bases). The clonotype comes from a woman aged 45-65 years in good health and CMV-seronegative. The CDR3 spells CSVEVTGNTEAFF. The CDR3 DNA sequence: TGCAGCGTTGAAGTCACAGGGAACACTGAAGCTTTCTTT. The full variable domain, in which reference TRBV29-1 and TRBJ1-1 provide the parts outside the CDR3, is SAVISQKPSRDICQRGTSLTIQCQVDSQVTMMFWYRQQPGQSLTLIATANQGSEATYESGFVIDKFPISRPNLTFSTLTVSNMSPEDSSIYLCSVEVTGNTEAFFGQGTRLTVV.